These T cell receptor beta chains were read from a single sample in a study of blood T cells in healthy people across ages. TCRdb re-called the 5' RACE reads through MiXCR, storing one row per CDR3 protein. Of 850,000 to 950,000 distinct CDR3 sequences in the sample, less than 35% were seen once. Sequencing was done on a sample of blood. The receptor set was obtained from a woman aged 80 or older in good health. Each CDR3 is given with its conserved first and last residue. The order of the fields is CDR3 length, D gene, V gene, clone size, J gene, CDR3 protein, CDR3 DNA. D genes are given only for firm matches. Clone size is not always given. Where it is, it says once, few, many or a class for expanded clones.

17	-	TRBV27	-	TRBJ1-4	CASSLYGRIATNEKLFF	TGTGCCAGCAGTTTATACGGACGGATTGCAACTAATGAAAAACTGTTTTTT
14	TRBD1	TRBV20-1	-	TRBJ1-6	CSAQGTGGNSPLHF	TGCAGTGCCCAGGGGACAGGGGGCAATTCACCCCTCCACTTT
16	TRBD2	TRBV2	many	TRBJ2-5	CASSAGTSGFQETQYF	TGTGCCAGCAGTGCTGGGACTAGCGGCTTTCAAGAGACCCAGTACTTC
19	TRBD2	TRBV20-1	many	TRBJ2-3	CSARDRSAGGPGNTDTQYF	TGCAGTGCTAGAGATCGCTCAGCGGGGGGGCCGGGGAACACAGATACGCAGTATTTT
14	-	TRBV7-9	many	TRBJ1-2	CASSLAPGFYGYTF	TGTGCCAGCAGCTTAGCGCCGGGATTTTATGGCTACACCTTC
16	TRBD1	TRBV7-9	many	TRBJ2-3	CASSSPRQGRSDTQYF	TGTGCCAGCAGCTCACCGAGACAGGGTCGGTCCGATACGCAGTATTTT
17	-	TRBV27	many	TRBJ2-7	CASSRTPDSLSSYEQYF	TGTGCCAGCAGTCGAACCCCTGACAGTCTAAGCTCCTACGAGCAGTACTTC
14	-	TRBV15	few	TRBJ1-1	CATSRDQGLAEAFF	TGTGCCACCAGCAGAGATCAGGGGTTGGCTGAAGCTTTCTTT
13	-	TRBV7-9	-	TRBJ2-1	CASSVRRNVEQFF	TGTGCCAGCAGTGTCCGGCGGAATGTTGAGCAGTTCTTC
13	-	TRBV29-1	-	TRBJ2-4	CSVDDGGLDIQYF	TGCAGCGTTGATGATGGAGGGTTGGACATTCAGTACTTC
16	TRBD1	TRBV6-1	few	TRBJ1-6	CASRTGQTYDNSPLHF	TGTGCCAGCAGGACGGGACAGACCTACGATAATTCACCCCTCCACTTT
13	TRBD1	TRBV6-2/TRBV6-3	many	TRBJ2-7	CATHRTGGDEQYF	TGTGCCACCCACCGCACAGGGGGAGACGAGCAGTACTTC
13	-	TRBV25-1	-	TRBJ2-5	CASTLGAQETQYF	TGTGCCAGCACCCTCGGGGCACAAGAGACCCAGTACTTC
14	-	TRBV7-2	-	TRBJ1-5	CASSAFGPDQPQHF	TGTGCCAGCAGCGCCTTTGGCCCAGATCAGCCCCAGCATTTT
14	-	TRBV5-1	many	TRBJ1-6	CASSRGDFDSPLHF	TGCGCCAGCAGCAGAGGGGACTTCGATTCACCCCTCCACTTT
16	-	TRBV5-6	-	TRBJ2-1	CASSPIAGASYNEQFF	TGTGCCAGCAGCCCAATCGCCGGGGCTTCCTACAATGAGCAGTTCTTC
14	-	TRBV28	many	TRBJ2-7	CASQQPNRAGREYF	TGTGCCAGCCAACAACCGAACAGGGCAGGACGGGAGTACTTC
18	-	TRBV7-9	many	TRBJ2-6	CASSPQGGRGAGANVLTF	TGTGCCAGCAGCCCCCAAGGAGGCAGGGGGGCTGGGGCCAACGTCCTGACTTTC
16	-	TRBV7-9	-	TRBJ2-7	CASSSDLGGSVYEQYF	TGTGCCAGCAGCTCGGACCTAGGAGGGTCGGTCTACGAGCAGTACTTC
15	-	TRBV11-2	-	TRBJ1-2	CASSLDQGGGDGYTF	TGTGCCAGCAGCTTAGATCAGGGCGGGGGCGACGGCTACACCTTC
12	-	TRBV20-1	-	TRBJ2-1	CSASDGGNEQFF	TGCAGTGCTAGTGATGGGGGCAATGAGCAGTTCTTC
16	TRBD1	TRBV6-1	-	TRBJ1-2	CASSEAGQGKSGGYTF	TGTGCCAGCAGTGAAGCGGGACAGGGTAAATCGGGTGGCTACACCTTC
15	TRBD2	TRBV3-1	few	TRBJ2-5	CASSSGLGGGETQYF	TGTGCCAGCAGTTCTGGACTGGGGGGGGGAGAGACCCAGTACTTC
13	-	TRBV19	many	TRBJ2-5	CASSMTEQETQYF	TGTGCCAGTAGTATGACAGAACAAGAGACCCAGTACTTC
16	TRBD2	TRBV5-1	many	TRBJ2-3	CASSLRLAGRGDTQYF	TGCGCCAGCAGCTTAAGACTAGCGGGGAGAGGGGATACGCAGTATTTT
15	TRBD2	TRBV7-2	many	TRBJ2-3	CASSPPLAGGNTQYF	TGTGCCAGCAGCCCGCCCCTAGCGGGGGGTAATACGCAGTATTTT
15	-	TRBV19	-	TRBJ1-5	CASTQGRGGNQPQHF	TGTGCTAGTACCCAAGGGAGGGGTGGGAATCAGCCCCAGCATTTT
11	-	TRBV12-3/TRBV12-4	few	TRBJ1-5	CASSLEQSQHF	TGTGCCAGCAGTTTAGAGCAGTCCCAGCATTTT
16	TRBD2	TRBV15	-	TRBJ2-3	CTTSKKTSGSTDTQYF	TGTACCACCAGCAAAAAGACTAGCGGGAGCACAGATACGCAGTATTTT
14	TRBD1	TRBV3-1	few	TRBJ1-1	CASIDRGANTEAFF	TGTGCCAGCATCGACAGGGGGGCAAACACTGAAGCTTTCTTT
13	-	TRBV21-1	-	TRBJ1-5	CASSRAVNQPQHF	TGTGCCAGCAGCAGGGCAGTCAATCAGCCCCAGCATTTT
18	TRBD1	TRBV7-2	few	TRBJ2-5	CASSSYLMGRQGQETQYF	TGTGCCAGCAGCTCTTACTTAATGGGGAGACAGGGCCAAGAGACCCAGTACTTC
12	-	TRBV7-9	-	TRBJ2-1	CASSLGPRQEFF	TGTGCCAGCAGCTTAGGGCCTCGACAGGAGTTCTTC
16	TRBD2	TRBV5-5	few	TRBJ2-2	CASSLGLAGVTGELFF	TGTGCCAGCAGCTTGGGGTTAGCGGGGGTCACCGGGGAGCTGTTTTTT
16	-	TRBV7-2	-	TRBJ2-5	CASSLQPLGRAPAQYF	TGTGCCAGCAGCCTCCAACCCCTGGGGCGGGCCCCGGCCCAGTACTTC
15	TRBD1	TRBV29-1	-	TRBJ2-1	CSVEGEGQGYNEQFF	TGCAGCGTTGAAGGGGAGGGACAGGGATACAATGAGCAGTTCTTC
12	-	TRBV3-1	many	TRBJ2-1	CASCNTYNEQFF	TGTGCCAGCTGTAATACCTACAATGAGCAGTTCTTC
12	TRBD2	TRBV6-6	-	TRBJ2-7	CASGLAGAEQYF	TGTGCCAGTGGACTAGCGGGGGCTGAGCAGTACTTC
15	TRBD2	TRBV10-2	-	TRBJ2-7	CASSELTSGGYEQYF	TGCGCCAGCAGTGAGTTGACTAGCGGGGGCTACGAGCAGTACTTC
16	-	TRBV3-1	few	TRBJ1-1	CASSPRRGHQNTEAFF	TGTGCCAGCAGCCCCAGACGAGGACACCAGAACACTGAAGCTTTCTTT
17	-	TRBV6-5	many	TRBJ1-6	CASSYFRRPIFNSPLHF	TGTGCCAGCAGTTACTTTCGGCGGCCTATCTTTAATTCACCCCTCCACTTT
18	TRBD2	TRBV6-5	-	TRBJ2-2	CASSFSIPSGDYTGELFF	TGTGCCAGCAGTTTCAGCATCCCAAGCGGGGACTACACCGGGGAGCTGTTTTTT
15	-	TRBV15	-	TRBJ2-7	CATSSERGFSYEQYF	TGTGCCACCAGCAGTGAAAGGGGGTTTTCCTACGAGCAGTACTTT
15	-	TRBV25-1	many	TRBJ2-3	CASSTPGPGLDTQYF	TGTGCCAGCAGTACACCGGGACCGGGTTTGGATACGCAGTATTTT
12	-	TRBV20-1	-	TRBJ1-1	CSGTTGNTEAFF	TGCAGTGGAACCACGGGGAACACTGAAGCTTTCTTT
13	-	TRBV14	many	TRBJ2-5	CASSHWGQETQYF	TGTGCCAGCAGCCATTGGGGCCAAGAGACCCAGTACTTC
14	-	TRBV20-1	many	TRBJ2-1	CSAKAGRRYNEQFF	TGCAGTGCTAAGGCGGGGAGGAGGTACAATGAGCAGTTCTTC
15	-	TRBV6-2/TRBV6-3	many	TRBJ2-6	CASSLTGGGANVLTF	TGTGCCAGCAGTCTGACAGGAGGTGGGGCCAACGTCCTGACTTTC
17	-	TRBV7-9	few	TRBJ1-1	CASSPTLGVKGDTEAFF	TGTGCCAGCAGCCCCACCTTGGGAGTTAAAGGTGACACTGAAGCTTTCTTT